One and the same sample provided the 24 T cell receptor beta chains below, sequenced in a study of siplizumab effects on memory and regulatory T cells. Clones were read by immunoSEQ multiplex PCR, and TCRdb kept only the in-frame ones, dropping some. The sample has about 97,000 clones; about 93% are singletons. Sequenced input: CD4+ T cells sorted from blood. The origin of the receptors is a human donor in good health.

The chain couples TRBV27 to TRBJ1-5, with 8 bases matching TRBD1. The V segment lost 8 bases and the J segment 7 bases; nucleotides outside the gene matches: 13. The germline CDR1 and CDR2 sequences are MNHEY and SMNVEV (reference sequence). This CDR3 has 15 residues. The DNA of the CDR3 is TGTGCCAGCCGAGAGGGACAGGTTAGCGGGCAGCCCCAGCATTTT. Protein sequence: CASREGQVSGQPQHF.

The rearrangement joins TRBV19 to TRBJ2-2; 7 nucleotides agree with TRBD1. V trimming: 8 bases; J trimming: 8 bases; junction bases outside the gene matches: 17. The CDR3 loop spans 16 amino acids. Germline CDR1 is LNHDA and CDR2 is SQIVND (reference sequence). The CDR3 loop is CASVPNSYRGVGELFF. CDR3 nucleotides: TGTGCCAGTGTCCCGAACTCATACAGGGGCGTAGGGGAGCTGTTTTTT.

V is TRBV2 and J is TRBJ1-5, with D tentatively TRBD1 (6 bases). The CDR3 consists of 16 residues. CDR1 is SNHLY and CDR2 is FYNNEI in the germline V gene. V shed 2 bases and J shed 7 bases, with 18 bases lying between them. In nucleotides, the CDR3 is TGTGCCAGCAGTGAATTCGGCAGGGGAAGGGGACAGCCCCAGCATTTT. Translated: CASSEFGRGRGQPQHF.

The CDR3 is CASSWSRNTEAFF. The CDR3 DNA follows: TGCGCCAGCAGCTGGTCACGGAACACTGAAGCTTTCTTT. V gene TRBV5-1 combines with J gene TRBJ1-1; D ambiguous. The germline V gene encodes CDR1 SGHRS and CDR2 YFSETQ. V gave up 3 bases and J gave up 1 base, with 7 bases separating them. The CDR3 is made up of 13 amino acids. Full variable domain (outside the CDR3, taken from reference TRBV5-1 and TRBJ1-1): KAGVTQTPRYLIKTRGQQVTLSCSPISGHRSVSWYQQTPGQGLQFLFEYFSETQRNKGNFPGRFSGRQFSNSRSEMNVSTLELGDSALYLCASSWSRNTEAFFGQGTRLTVV.

This clone has only a few counts. The chain uses TRBV5-1 and TRBJ2-1, with 8 bases lining up with TRBD1. This CDR3 has 17 residues. Trimming at V came to 2 bases and at J to 4 bases, leaving 11 bases not matched to a gene. Germline values: CDR1 SGHRS, CDR2 YFSETQ. In DNA form, the CDR3 reads TGCGCCAGCAGCTTAGAAATACAGGGGGGACCGTACAATGAGCAGTTCTTC. Its protein is CASSLEIQGGPYNEQFF.

The chain links TRBV7-2 to TRBJ2-2; 9 nucleotides align to TRBD2. The length of the CDR3 is 19 residues. Germline V lookup: CDR1 SGHTA, CDR2 FQGNSA. J was trimmed by 2 bases and V by 0 bases; bases with no gene match: 10. The CDR3: CASSLALLAGRPNTGELFF. The CDR3 region has the DNA TGTGCCAGCAGCTTAGCCCTACTAGCGGGTCGGCCTAACACCGGGGAGCTGTTTTTT.

The rearrangement joins TRBV5-1 to TRBJ2-1, with 7 bases matching TRBD2. V dropped 1 base and J dropped 15; count of bases not matched to a gene: 4. CDR1 and CDR2 from the germline V gene are SGHRS and YFSETQ. The CDR3 extends over 11 amino acids. In DNA, the CDR3 is TGCGCCAGCAGCTTGCCGGGACTACCGTTCTTC. Its translation: CASSLPGLPFF.

Notes on this clone: Other nucleotide sequences in the sample specify the same CDR3. The rearrangement uses TRBV7-9 and TRBJ2-7; D is unclear. CDR1 is SEHNR and CDR2 is FQNEAQ in the germline V gene (reference sequence). V was shortened by 1 base and J by 0 bases, with 10 bases between the two germline ends. The CDR3 spans 15 residues. CDR3 in amino acids: CASSLGGFSSYEQYF. The CDR3 coding sequence is TGTGCCAGCAGCTTAGGAGGCTTTAGCTCCTACGAGCAGTACTTC. Together with reference TRBV7-9 and TRBJ2-7, the CDR3 gives the full variable domain: DTGVSQNPRHKITKRGQNVTFRCDPISEHNRLYWYRQTLGQGPEFLTYFQNEAQLEKSRLLSDRFSAERPKGSFSTLEIQRTEQGDSAMYLCASSLGGFSSYEQYFGPGTRLTVT.

The chain couples TRBV11-2 to TRBJ2-3; 8 nucleotides agree with TRBD2. CDR3 length: 19 amino acids. Germline V gene lookup returns CDR1 SGHAT and CDR2 FQNNGV. Unmatched junction bases numbered 16, after V lost 5 bases and J lost 0 bases. DNA of the CDR3: TGTGCCAGCAGCCGCCGGAAGGCGGGACTAGACCGAAGCACAGATACGCAGTATTTT. Translating gives CASSRRKAGLDRSTDTQYF.

This chain links TRBV5-6 with TRBJ2-2; 7 positions match TRBD2. The germline gives CDR1 SGHDT, CDR2 YYEEEE. This CDR3 region has 15 residues. J lost 6 bases, V lost 2 bases, and 7 bases had no gene match. DNA for the CDR3: TGTGCCAGCAGCTTCAGGACTAGGGGTCCCGGGGAGCTGTTTTTT. Translation: CASSFRTRGPGELFF.

The V gene is TRBV28, the J gene TRBJ1-1; perhaps TRBD1 as D (6 bases). This CDR3 comprises 16 residues. CDR1 is MDHEN and CDR2 is SYDVKM in the germline V gene. V lost 3 bases and J 10 bases, leaving 24 bases between the germline ends. The CDR3 region has the DNA TGTGCCAGCAGTTTTGGAACCCTCCGGGACAATGTGAGAGCTTTCTTT. As protein: CASSFGTLRDNVRAFF. Supplemented by reference TRBV28 and TRBJ1-1, the full variable domain reads DVKVTQSSRYLVKRTGEKVFLECVQDMDHENMFWYRQDPGLGLRLIYFSYDVKMKEKGDIPEGYSVSREKKERFSLILESASTNQTSMYLCASSFGTLRDNVRAFFGQGTRLTVV.

The chain is built from TRBV15 and TRBJ2-3; 12 nucleotides line up with TRBD2. Losses at the gene ends were 5 bases for V and 4 bases for J; bases not matched to a gene: 7. CDR1 is LNHNV, CDR2 YYDKDF, per germline (reference sequence). CDR3 length equals 16 residues. CDR3 coding DNA: TGTGCCACCAGCGTTCCGACTAGCGGGAGCCCAGATACGCAGTATTTT. Protein: CATSVPTSGSPDTQYF.

This chain uses TRBV10-2 with TRBJ2-1; 10 nucleotides line up with TRBD2. The CDR3 is 16 amino acids. Germline values: CDR1 WSHSY, CDR2 SAAADI. V trimming: 10 bases; J trimming: 7 bases; junction bases outside the gene matches: 16. DNA of the CDR3: TGCGCCACCCGCGGGGTGTCTAGCGGGAGTTCGAATGAGCAGTTCTTC. Its translation: CATRGVSSGSSNEQFF.

The rearrangement joins TRBV18 to TRBJ1-1, with D possibly matching TRBD1 (5 bases). CDR1 and CDR2 (germline): KGHSH, LQKENI. There are 17 residues in the CDR3. V gave up 6 bases and J gave up 1 base, with 21 bases separating them. CDR3 protein: CASSPTNSRQKNTEAFF. The CDR3 DNA follows: TGTGCCAGCTCGCCCACGAACTCAAGACAGAAGAACACTGAAGCTTTCTTT.

The chain joins TRBV11-3 to TRBJ2-7; the D is unclear. CDR1 SGHNT and CDR2 YENEEA come from the germline V gene. This CDR3 contains 13 residues. Trimming pared 1 base from V and 5 bases from J, leaving 9 bases between. In DNA form, the CDR3 reads TGTGCCAGCAGCTTAGGGACGTGGGACGAGCAGTACTTC. This translates into CASSLGTWDEQYF.

V gene TRBV28 combines with J gene TRBJ2-1; 8 bases fit TRBD1. There are 15 residues in the CDR3. V lost 5 bases and J lost 12; bases outside the gene matches: 15. Germline values: CDR1 MDHEN, CDR2 SYDVKM. CDR3 coding DNA: TGTGCCAGCAGTCCGAGGGACAGGTACTCAAGGGGGCAGTTCTTC. Amino acids: CASSPRDRYSRGQFF.

As DNA, the CDR3 is TGTGCCAGCAGCCTTTACGGCCGGGAGCTGTTTTTT. Translated: CASSLYGRELFF. The chain is built from TRBV27 and TRBJ2-2; D call uncertain. The CDR3 loop spans 12 amino acids. CDR1 is MNHEY and CDR2 is SMNVEV in the germline V gene (reference sequence). The germline V and J ends were trimmed by 6 bases and 9 bases, with 11 bases remaining between them.

CDR3 loop: CASSARTGTQYNEQFF. CDR3 bases: TGTGCCAGCAGCGCACGGACCGGGACCCAATACAATGAGCAGTTCTTC. The V gene is TRBV7-6, the J gene TRBJ2-1, with D perhaps assigned TRBD1 or TRBD2 (5 bases each). Trimming removed 5 bases from V and 4 bases from J, with 18 bases in between. CDR3 length: 16 amino acids. Germline V CDR1 and CDR2: SGHVS, FNYEAQ.

V is TRBV19 and J is TRBJ2-3; no firm D call. Germline CDR1 reads LNHDA; CDR2 reads SQIVND (reference sequence). The CDR3 is 12 residues long. Trimming pared 3 bases from V and 4 bases from J, leaving 5 bases between. The CDR3: CASSIFPDTQYF. The CDR3 DNA sequence: TGTGCCAGTAGTATTTTTCCAGATACGCAGTATTTT.

CDR3 nucleotide sequence: TGTGCCAGCAGCCCAGGACTAGCCAGTCGGGAGGAGACCCAGTACTTC. It encodes CASSPGLASREETQYF. The genes are TRBV7-3 and TRBJ2-5; 8 bases match TRBD2. The CDR3 runs to 16 residues. The germline V gene has CDR1 SGHTA and CDR2 FQGTGA. The junction had 13 bases not matched to a gene; V was cut back by 5 bases and J by 5 bases.

The chain combines TRBV4-2 with TRBJ2-1; 10 nucleotides align to TRBD2. Germline lookup yields CDR1 LGHNA and CDR2 YNFKEQ. The CDR3 is 16 residues long. V was pared by 3 bases and J by 3 bases, with 5 bases of the junction left unmatched. Here the CDR3 DNA reads TGTGCCAGCAGCCAGGACGGGACTAGCGACTACAATGAGCAGTTCTTC. Amino acid sequence: CASSQDGTSDYNEQFF.

The rearrangement uses TRBV19 and TRBJ2-1; 15 bases map to TRBD2. The V gene end was trimmed by 4 bases and the J gene end by 6 bases; junction bases not matched to a gene: 13. CDR3 length equals 19 residues. CDR1 is LNHDA, CDR2 SQIVND, per germline (reference sequence). This chain's CDR3 is CASSKPVGGTSGRINEQFF. The CDR3 DNA is TGTGCCAGTAGTAAGCCTGTGGGGGGGACTAGCGGGAGGATCAATGAGCAGTTCTTC.

This chain uses TRBV19 with TRBJ1-5; no clear D gene. Germline V gene data show CDR1 as LNHDA and CDR2 as SQIVND (reference sequence). V lost 6 bases and J 3 bases, leaving 12 bases between the germline ends. This CDR3 is built from 14 residues. The DNA for the CDR3 is TGTGCCAGTAGCTCCATTAGGGCCAATCAGCCCCAGCATTTT. Translating gives CASSSIRANQPQHF.

Here the CDR3 reads CASSVALLTSGHNEQFF. As DNA, the CDR3 is TGTGCCAGCAGCGTAGCTCTCTTAACTAGCGGACACAATGAGCAGTTCTTC. The chain is built from TRBV9 and TRBJ2-1, with 8 nucleotides matching TRBD2. V shed 0 bases and J 5 bases; nucleotides not matched to a gene: 10. Germline-derived CDR1 and CDR2 are SGDLS and YYNGEE. This CDR3 is 17 amino acids long.